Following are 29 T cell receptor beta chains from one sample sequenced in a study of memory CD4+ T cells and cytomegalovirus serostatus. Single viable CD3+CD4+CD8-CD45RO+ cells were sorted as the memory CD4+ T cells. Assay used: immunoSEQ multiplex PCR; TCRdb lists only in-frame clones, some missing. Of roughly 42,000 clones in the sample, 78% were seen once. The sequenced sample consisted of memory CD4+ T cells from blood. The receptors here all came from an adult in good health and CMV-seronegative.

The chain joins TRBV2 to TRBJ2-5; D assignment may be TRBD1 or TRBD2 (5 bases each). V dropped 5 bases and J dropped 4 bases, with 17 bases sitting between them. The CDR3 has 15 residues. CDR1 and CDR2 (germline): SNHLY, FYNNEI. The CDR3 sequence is CASSRGGTVRETQYF. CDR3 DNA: TGTGCCAGCAGTCGGGGCGGAACTGTAAGAGAGACCCAGTACTTC.

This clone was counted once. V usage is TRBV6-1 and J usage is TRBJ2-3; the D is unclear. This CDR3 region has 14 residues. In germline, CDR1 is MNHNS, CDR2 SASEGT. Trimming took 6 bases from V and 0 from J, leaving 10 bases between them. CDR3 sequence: CASRRLTSTDTQYF. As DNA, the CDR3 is TGTGCCAGCAGACGACTGACTAGCACAGATACGCAGTATTTT.

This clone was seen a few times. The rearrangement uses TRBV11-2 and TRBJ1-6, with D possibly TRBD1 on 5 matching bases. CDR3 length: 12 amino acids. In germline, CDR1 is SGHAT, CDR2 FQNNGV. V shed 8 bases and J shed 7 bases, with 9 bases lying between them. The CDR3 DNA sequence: TGTGCCAGCGGACCAGGGAATTCACCCCTCCACTTT. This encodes CASGPGNSPLHF.

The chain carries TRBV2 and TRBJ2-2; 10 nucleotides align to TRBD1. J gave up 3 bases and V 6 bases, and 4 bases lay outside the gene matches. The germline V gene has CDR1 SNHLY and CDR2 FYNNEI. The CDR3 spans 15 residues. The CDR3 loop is CASSLGQGDTGELFF. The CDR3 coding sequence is TGTGCCAGCAGCCTTGGACAGGGGGACACCGGGGAGCTGTTTTTT.

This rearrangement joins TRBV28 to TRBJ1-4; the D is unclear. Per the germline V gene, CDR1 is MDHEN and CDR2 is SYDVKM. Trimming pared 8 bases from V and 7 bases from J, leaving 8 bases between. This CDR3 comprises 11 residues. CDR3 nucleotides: TGTGCCAGCCGGGGAAGTGAAAAACTGTTTTTT. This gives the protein CASRGSEKLFF.

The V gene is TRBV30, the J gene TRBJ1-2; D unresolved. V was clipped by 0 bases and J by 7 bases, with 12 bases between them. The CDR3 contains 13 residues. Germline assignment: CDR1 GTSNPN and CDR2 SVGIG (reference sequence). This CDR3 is CAWSVERAGGYTF. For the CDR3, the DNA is TGTGCCTGGAGTGTCGAGAGGGCTGGTGGCTACACCTTC.

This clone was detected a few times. The CDR3 loop is CSVGDRGNSPLHF. The CDR3 DNA reads as TGCAGCGTGGGGGACAGGGGTAATTCACCCCTCCACTTT. The chain recombines TRBV29-1 with TRBJ1-6, with TRBD1 matching 10 bases. Per germline, CDR1 SQVTM and CDR2 ANQGSEA. V was clipped by 6 bases and J by 6 bases; unmatched bases: 2. The CDR3 is 13 amino acids.

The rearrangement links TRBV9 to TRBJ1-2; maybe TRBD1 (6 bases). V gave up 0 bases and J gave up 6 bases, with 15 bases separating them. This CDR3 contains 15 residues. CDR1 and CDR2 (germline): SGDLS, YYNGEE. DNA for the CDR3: TGTGCCAGCAGCGTAGGCGTGGGGGCAGGGGATGGCTACACCTTC. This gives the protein CASSVGVGAGDGYTF. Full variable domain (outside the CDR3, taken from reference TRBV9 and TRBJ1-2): DSGVTQTPKHLITATGQRVTLRCSPRSGDLSVYWYQQSLDQGLQFLIQYYNGEERAKGNILERFSAQQFPDLHSELNLSSLELGDSALYFCASSVGVGAGDGYTFGSGTRLTVV.

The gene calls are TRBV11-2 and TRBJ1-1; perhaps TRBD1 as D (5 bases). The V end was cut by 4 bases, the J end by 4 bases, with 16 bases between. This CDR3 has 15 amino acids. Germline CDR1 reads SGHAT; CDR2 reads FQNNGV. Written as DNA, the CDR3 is TGTGCCAGCAGCTCCGCCACCCAGGGATTCACTGAAGCTTTCTTT. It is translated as CASSSATQGFTEAFF.

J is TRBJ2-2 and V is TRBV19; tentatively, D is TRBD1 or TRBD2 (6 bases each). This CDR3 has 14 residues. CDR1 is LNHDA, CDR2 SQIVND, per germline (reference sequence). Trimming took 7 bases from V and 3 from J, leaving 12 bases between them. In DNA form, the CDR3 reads TGTGCCAGTAATTACGGGGGCTACACCGGGGAGCTGTTTTTT. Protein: CASNYGGYTGELFF. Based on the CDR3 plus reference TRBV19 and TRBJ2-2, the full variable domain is DGGITQSPKYLFRKEGQNVTLSCEQNLNHDAMYWYRQDPGQGLRLIYYSQIVNDFQKGDIAEGYSVSREKKESFPLTVTSAQKNPTAFYLCASNYGGYTGELFFGEGSRLTVL.

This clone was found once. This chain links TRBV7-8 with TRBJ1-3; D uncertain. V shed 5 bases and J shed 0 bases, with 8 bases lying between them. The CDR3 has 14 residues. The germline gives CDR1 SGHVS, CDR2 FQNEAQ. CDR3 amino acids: CASSPRTSGNTIYF. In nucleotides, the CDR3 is TGTGCCAGCAGCCCTCGGACCTCTGGAAACACCATATATTTT. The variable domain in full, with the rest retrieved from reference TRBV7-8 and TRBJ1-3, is GAGVSQSPRYKVAKRGQDVALRCDPISGHVSLFWYQQALGQGPEFLTYFQNEAQLDKSGLPSDRFFAERPEGSVSTLKIQRTQQEDSAVYLCASSPRTSGNTIYFGEGSWLTVV.

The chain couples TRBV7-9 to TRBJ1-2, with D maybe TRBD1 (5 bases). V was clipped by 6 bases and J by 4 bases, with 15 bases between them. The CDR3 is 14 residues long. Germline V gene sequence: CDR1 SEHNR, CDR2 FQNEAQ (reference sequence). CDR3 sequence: CASSPQGTLYGYTF. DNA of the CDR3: TGTGCCAGCAGTCCTCAAGGGACCCTCTATGGCTACACCTTC.

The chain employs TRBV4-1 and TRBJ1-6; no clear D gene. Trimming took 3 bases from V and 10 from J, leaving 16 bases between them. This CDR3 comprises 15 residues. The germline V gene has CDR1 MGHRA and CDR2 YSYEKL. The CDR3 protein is CASSQSPQHRSPLHF. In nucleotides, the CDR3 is TGCGCCAGCAGCCAGAGCCCCCAACACCGATCACCCCTCCACTTT.

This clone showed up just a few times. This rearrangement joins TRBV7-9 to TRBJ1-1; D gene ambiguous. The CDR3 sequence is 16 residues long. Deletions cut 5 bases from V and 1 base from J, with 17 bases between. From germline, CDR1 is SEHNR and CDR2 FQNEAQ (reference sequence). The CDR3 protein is CASSTPQGRTNTEAFF. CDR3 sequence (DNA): TGTGCCAGCAGCACCCCCCAAGGGCGAACGAACACTGAAGCTTTCTTT.

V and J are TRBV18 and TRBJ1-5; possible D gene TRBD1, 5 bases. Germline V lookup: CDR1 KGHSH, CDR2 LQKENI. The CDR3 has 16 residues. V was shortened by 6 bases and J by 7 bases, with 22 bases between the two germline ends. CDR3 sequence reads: CASSAGRVEAGQPQHF. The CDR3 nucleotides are TGTGCCAGCTCCGCAGGGAGGGTCGAGGCTGGACAGCCCCAGCATTTT.

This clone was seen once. This CDR3 is CASKPLGQGFSEKLFF. The CDR3, as DNA: TGTGCCAGTAAGCCCTTGGGACAGGGCTTTAGTGAAAAACTGTTTTTT. The chain employs TRBV19 and TRBJ1-4; 9 bases fit TRBD1. Trimming took 7 bases from V and 7 from J; bases not matched to a gene: 13. Germline lookup yields CDR1 LNHDA and CDR2 SQIVND (reference sequence). This CDR3 is 16 amino acids long.

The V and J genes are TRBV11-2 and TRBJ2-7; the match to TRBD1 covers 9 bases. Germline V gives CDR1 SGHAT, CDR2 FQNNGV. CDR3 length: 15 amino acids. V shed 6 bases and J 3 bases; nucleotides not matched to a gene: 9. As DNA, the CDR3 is TGTGCCAGCAGGTTATCCGGGACAGGGAACTACGAGCAGTACTTC. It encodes CASRLSGTGNYEQYF.

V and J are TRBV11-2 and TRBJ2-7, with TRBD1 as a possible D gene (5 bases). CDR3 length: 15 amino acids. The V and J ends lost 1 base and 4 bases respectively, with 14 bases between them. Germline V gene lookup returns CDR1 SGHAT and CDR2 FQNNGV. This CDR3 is CASSLVGAGGYEQYF. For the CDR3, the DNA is TGTGCCAGCAGCTTAGTTGGGGCCGGCGGATACGAGCAGTACTTC.

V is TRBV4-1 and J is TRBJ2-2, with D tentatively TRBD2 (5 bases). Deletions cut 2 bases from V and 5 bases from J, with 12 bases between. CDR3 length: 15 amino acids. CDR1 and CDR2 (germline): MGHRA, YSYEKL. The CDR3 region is CASSQWELGTGELFF. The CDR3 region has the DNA TGCGCCAGCAGCCAATGGGAGCTCGGGACCGGGGAGCTGTTTTTT.

CDR3 in amino acids: CASSQIREQYF. The CDR3 nucleotides are TGTGCCAGCAGCCAAATCCGGGAGCAGTACTTC. The genes are TRBV14 and TRBJ2-7; D gene ambiguous. CDR1 SGHDN and CDR2 FVKESK come from the germline V gene. V was shortened by 2 bases and J by 7 bases, with 6 bases between the two germline ends. The CDR3 runs 11 residues.

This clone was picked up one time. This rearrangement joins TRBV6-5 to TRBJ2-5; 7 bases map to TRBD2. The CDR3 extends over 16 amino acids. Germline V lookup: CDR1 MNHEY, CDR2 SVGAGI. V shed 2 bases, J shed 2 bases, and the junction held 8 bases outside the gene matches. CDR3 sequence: CASSYERTRRQETQYF. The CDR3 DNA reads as TGTGCCAGCAGTTACGAACGGACTAGACGGCAAGAGACCCAGTACTTC.

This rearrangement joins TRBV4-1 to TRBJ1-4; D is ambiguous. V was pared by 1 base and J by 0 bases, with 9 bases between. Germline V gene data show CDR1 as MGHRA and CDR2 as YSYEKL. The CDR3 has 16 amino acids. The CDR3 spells CASSQGAGSTNEKLFF. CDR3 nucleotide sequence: TGCGCCAGCAGCCAAGGAGCCGGATCAACTAATGAAAAACTGTTTTTT.

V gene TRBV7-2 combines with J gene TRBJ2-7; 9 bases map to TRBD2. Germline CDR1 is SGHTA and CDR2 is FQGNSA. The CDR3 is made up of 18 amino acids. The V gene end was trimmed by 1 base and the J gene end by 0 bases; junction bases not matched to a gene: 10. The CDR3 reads CASSLVGLAGRSSYEQYF. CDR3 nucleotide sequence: TGTGCCAGCAGCTTAGTTGGGCTAGCGGGGAGGAGCTCCTACGAGCAGTACTTC.

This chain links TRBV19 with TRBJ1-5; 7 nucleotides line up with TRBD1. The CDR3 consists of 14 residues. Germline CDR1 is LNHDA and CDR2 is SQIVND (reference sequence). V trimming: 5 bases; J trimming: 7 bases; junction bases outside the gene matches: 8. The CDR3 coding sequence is TGTGCCAGTAGTGTAAACAGGGGAAACCAGCCCCAGCATTTT. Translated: CASSVNRGNQPQHF.

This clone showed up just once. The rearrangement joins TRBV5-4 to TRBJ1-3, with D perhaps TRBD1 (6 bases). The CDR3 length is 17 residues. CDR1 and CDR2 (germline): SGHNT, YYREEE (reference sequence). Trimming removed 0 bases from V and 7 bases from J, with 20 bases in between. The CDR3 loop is CASSLGIQGFSGNTIYF. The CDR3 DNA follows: TGTGCCAGCAGCTTGGGAATACAGGGTTTCTCCGGTAACACCATATATTTT.

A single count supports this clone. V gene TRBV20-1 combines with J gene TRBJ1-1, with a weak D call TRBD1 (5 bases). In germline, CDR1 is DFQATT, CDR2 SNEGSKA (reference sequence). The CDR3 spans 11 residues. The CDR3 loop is CNPTDNTEAFF. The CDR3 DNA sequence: TGCAATCCGACAGATAACACTGAAGCTTTCTTT.

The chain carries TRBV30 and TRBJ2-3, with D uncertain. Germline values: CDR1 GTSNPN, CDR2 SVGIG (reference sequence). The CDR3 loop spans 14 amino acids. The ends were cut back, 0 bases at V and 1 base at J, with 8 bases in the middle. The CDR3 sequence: CAWSVVGGTDTQYF. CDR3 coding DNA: TGTGCCTGGAGTGTAGTGGGCGGCACAGATACGCAGTATTTT.

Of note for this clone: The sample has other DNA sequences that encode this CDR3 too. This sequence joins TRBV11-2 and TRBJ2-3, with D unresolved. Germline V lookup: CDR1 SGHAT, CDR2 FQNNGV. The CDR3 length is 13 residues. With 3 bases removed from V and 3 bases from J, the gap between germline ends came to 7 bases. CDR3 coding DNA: TGTGCCAGCAGCTTGCGAAGTACAGATACGCAGTATTTT. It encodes CASSLRSTDTQYF. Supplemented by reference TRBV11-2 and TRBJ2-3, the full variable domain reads EAGVAQSPRYKIIEKRQSVAFWCNPISGHATLYWYQQILGQGPKLLIQFQNNGVVDDSQLPKDRFSAERLKGVDSTLKIQPAKLEDSAVYLCASSLRSTDTQYFGPGTRLTVL.

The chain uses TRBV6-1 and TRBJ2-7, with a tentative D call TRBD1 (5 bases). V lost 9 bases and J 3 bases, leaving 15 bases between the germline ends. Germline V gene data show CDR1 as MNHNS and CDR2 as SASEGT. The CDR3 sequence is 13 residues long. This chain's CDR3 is CASSRQTYYEQYF. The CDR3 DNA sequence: TGTGCCAGTTCCCGACAGACATACTACGAGCAGTACTTC.